This entry features one T cell receptor (beta chain) sequence. How the authors handled the data: Estimation of nucleated cell counts was performed using reference gene primer amplification. Sequenced by immunoSEQ multiplex PCR; TCRdb stores in-frame clones only, minus some. V, J and clone size are those of that table, while D and trimming were read from the DNA. The table records some 100,000 clones, 75% to 90% of them present only once. The source of the sample is a study of blood T cell repertoires in COVID-19. Background on the study: Acute and convalescent COVID-19 samples came from the United States, Italy and Spain.

The CDR3 consists of 15 residues. The V end lost 4 bases, the J end lost 0 bases, and 11 bases lay between the germline ends. Looked up from germline, CDR1 is SGDLS and CDR2 is YYNGEE. This chain links TRBV9 with TRBJ1-3; the D gene is possibly TRBD1 (6 bases). The specimen was peripheral blood. This receptor was taken from a woman aged 65 to 85 with active or convalescent COVID-19. The CDR3 DNA sequence: TGTGCCAGCAGCCCGGGACATAACTCTGGAAACACCATATATTTT. Translating it yields CASSPGHNSGNTIYF.